Described below is a single T cell receptor beta chain sequence and its context. What it binds is unknown. The data derive from a study of T cells after yellow fever vaccination. Across the whole study: Preparing low-cell-number fractions relied on SMART-Seq v4 Ultra Low Input.

TCR cDNA was made by 5'RACE template switching, adding a universal primer site and UMIs. TCRdb reprocessed the 5' RACE reads with MiXCR, giving one entry per CDR3 protein. This table has around 250,000 distinct CDR3 sequences, 6.9% appearing once. V gave up 1 base and J gave up 8 bases, with 12 bases separating them. CDR1 is KGHSH and CDR2 is LQKENI in the germline V gene. CDR3 length: 15 amino acids. Study-wide results and limits: Repertoires sorted by FACS could include abundant clonotypes that are contaminants from the bulk population.

The specimen was CD4+ T cells sorted from PBMCs, collected 15 days after the yellow fever booster vaccination. V usage is TRBV18 and J usage is TRBJ1-6, with D possibly being TRBD1 (5 bases). This TCR derives from a man aged 25-45 years who received the YFV17D yellow fever vaccine. In DNA form, the CDR3 reads TGTGCCAGCTCACCACTGGGGGTAACGGATTCACCCCTCCACTTT. It specifies CASSPLGVTDSPLHF.